What follows describes a single T cell receptor beta chain. Generated by immunoSEQ multiplex PCR, the TCRdb table keeps only in-frame clones and is missing some. The data hold about 2.1 million clones, with roughly 93% observed a single time. This record comes from a study of shared clonotypes between healthy human individuals. Cells designated naive CD8 were CD45RO-negative and were positively selected for CCR7, with terminally differentiated effector memory CD45RA+ cells excluded. This CDR3 spans 16 amino acids. Germline trimming cut 3 bases from V and 3 bases from J; bases unmatched to any gene: 7. CDR1 MDHEN and CDR2 SYDVKM come from the germline V gene.

Sequencing input: naive CD8+ T cells from PBMCs. The gene calls are TRBV28 and TRBJ2-7, with 11 nucleotides matching TRBD2. The source of this sequence is a man between 18 and 35 years old in good health. Some clones in this sample may be carry-over from other donors' samples. In DNA, the CDR3 is TGTGCCAGCAGTTTTAAGGGACTAGCGGCCGGCTACGAGCAGTACTTC. This codes for CASSFKGLAAGYEQYF.